The sequence of this T cell receptor beta chain was determined in a study of graft-versus-host responses after intestinal transplantation. Across the study: Each recipient received anti-thymocyte globulin induction, then tacrolimus and steroids for roughly 3 years.

Note on this clone: Its antigen is undetermined.

Germline-derived CDR1 and CDR2 are SGHNT and YYREEE (reference sequence). J gave up 5 bases and V 1 base, and 0 bases lay outside the gene matches. The CDR3 covers 14 residues. The method was immunoSEQ multiplex PCR; TCRdb's version includes in-frame clones alone and lacks a portion of them. The sample records over 100,000 clones, 90% to 95% being singletons. Overall study findings and caveats: Clonal ratios of graft-versus-host to host-versus-graft in allografts were high for patients exhibiting graft-donor T cell macrochimerism. The authors found GvH clones in recipient marrow, some appearing first in ileum or blood.

This receptor was identified in a human donor who received an intestinal transplant. The source material was unstimulated CD4+ T cells sorted from spleen or lymph node cells, sampled before intestinal transplant. The chain has TRBV5-4 and TRBJ2-3; 11 bases fit TRBD2. The CDR3 DNA is TGTGCCAGCAGCTTGACTAGCGGGAGAGATACGCAGTATTTT. As protein: CASSLTSGRDTQYF.